The text below deals with one T cell receptor beta chain. The method was immunoSEQ multiplex PCR; TCRdb's version includes in-frame clones alone and lacks a portion of them. Here the sample spans 220,000 or so clones, around four fifths being singletons. The length of the CDR3 is 17 residues. These data come from a study of blood T cell repertoires in COVID-19. The J gene is TRBJ1-1, the V gene TRBV21-1; the table names TRBD1, a call not compared with the DNA. TRBV21-1 represents a pseudogene. The TCR originated in a woman aged 60 to 75 who had recovered from COVID-19. The sequencing sample was made of peripheral blood. The DNA of the CDR3 is TGTGCCAGCAGCATCCTTAAGGGGGAGTGGGGGCACACTGAAGCTTTCTTT. Its protein is CASSILKGEWGHTEAFF.